This T cell receptor beta chain was identified in a study of blood T cell repertoires in COVID-19. Turning to the study itself: In each case, the material was cDNA or gDNA derived from T cells, B-cell-depleted T cells, or PBMCs.

Trimming took off 1 base at V and 7 bases at J, with 16 bases between the two ends. The CDR3 contains 16 residues. Germline V gene lookup returns CDR1 LGHDT and CDR2 YNNKEL (reference sequence). Original analysis: The assay estimated nucleated cells by amplifying reference gene primers. The repertoire was sequenced with immunoSEQ multiplex PCR; TCRdb's copy has only in-frame clones and lacks some. The D gene and trimming were derived from the DNA, and the V and J assignments and clone size from that table. The sample gives over 100,000 clones, around nine tenths of which show up once; under 3% is in the top ten.

The V gene is TRBV3-1 (or the pseudogene TRBV3-2), the J gene TRBJ2-2; a possible D gene is TRBD2 (5 bases). This TCR derives from a man aged 45 to 65 with active or convalescent COVID-19. Source material: peripheral blood. CDR3 protein: CASSQVPRGSGGELFF. DNA of the CDR3: TGTGCCAGCAGCCAAGTTCCCCGGGGATCGGGCGGGGAGCTGTTTTTT.